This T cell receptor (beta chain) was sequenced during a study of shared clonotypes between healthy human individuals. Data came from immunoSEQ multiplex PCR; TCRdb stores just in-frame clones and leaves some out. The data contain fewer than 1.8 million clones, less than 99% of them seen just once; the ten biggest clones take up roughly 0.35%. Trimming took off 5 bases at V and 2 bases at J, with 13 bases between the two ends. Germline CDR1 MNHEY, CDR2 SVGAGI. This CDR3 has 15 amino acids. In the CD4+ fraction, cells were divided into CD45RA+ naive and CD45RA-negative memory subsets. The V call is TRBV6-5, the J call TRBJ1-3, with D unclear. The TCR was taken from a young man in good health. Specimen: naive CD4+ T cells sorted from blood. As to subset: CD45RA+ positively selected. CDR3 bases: TGTGCCAGCAGTGTCGGGCCAATGGCTGGAAACACCATATATTTT. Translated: CASSVGPMAGNTIYF.